This is a list of T cell receptor beta chains from one sample in a study of cytomegalovirus exposure and HLA in healthy donors. Assay: immunoSEQ multiplex PCR; the TCRdb copy retains only in-frame clones and omits some. The data contain fewer than 65,000 clones, around four fifths of them singletons. Source material: PBMCs. The receptors were gathered from a man aged 25-45 years in good health and CMV-seronegative. The CDR3 runs from the conserved cysteine through the conserved F or W. The order of the fields is CDR3 DNA, CDR3 protein, D gene, V gene, clone size, J gene. The D gene is left open where the match is weak. Rows may omit the clone size; those that give it use once, few, many or a size class.

DNA: TGTGCCAGCAGCATACCGGGACAGGGTTCCTACGAGCAGTACTTC; CDR3: CASSIPGQGSYEQYF; D: TRBD1; V: TRBV14; size: .; J: TRBJ2-7
DNA: TGTGCCAGCAGCTTAACTAGCGGGGGCACAGATACGCAGTATTTT; CDR3: CASSLTSGGTDTQYF; D: TRBD2; V: TRBV7-9; size: .; J: TRBJ2-3
DNA: TGTGCCAGCAGCTCGTCCGGGACAGGCACAGATACGCAGTATTTT; CDR3: CASSSSGTGTDTQYF; D: TRBD1; V: TRBV7-2; size: once; J: TRBJ2-3
DNA: TGTGCCAGCAGCGTTCCGGGGGGAAACACCATATATTTT; CDR3: CASSVPGGNTIYF; D: .; V: TRBV7-6; size: .; J: TRBJ1-3
DNA: TGTGCCAGCTCACCAGGACTGATCAACACCGGGGAGCTGTTTTTT; CDR3: CASSPGLINTGELFF; D: .; V: TRBV18; size: .; J: TRBJ2-2
DNA: TGTGCCAGCAGCTTGGACAGGCAGCTTTACAATGAGCAGTTCTTC; CDR3: CASSLDRQLYNEQFF; D: TRBD1; V: TRBV7-2; size: .; J: TRBJ2-1
DNA: TGTGCCAGCAGTTTCCCCAGGAGGGACACTGAAGCTTTCTTT; CDR3: CASSFPRRDTEAFF; D: .; V: TRBV28; size: .; J: TRBJ1-1
DNA: TGTGCCAGCAGTCGAGGGGGGGCCTCGTACAATGAGCAGTTCTTC; CDR3: CASSRGGASYNEQFF; D: .; V: TRBV7-9; size: .; J: TRBJ2-1
DNA: TGTGCCAGCGCTCAAACGGGAATGGCCTACAATGAGCAGTTCTTC; CDR3: CASAQTGMAYNEQFF; D: .; V: TRBV28; size: .; J: TRBJ2-1
DNA: TGTGCCAGCAGTGTACAGGGTCGGGGCACTGAAGCTTTCTTT; CDR3: CASSVQGRGTEAFF; D: .; V: TRBV25-1; size: once; J: TRBJ1-1
DNA: TGTGCCAGTAGTATTGGGACAGGGGTCGGGGAGCTGTTTTTT; CDR3: CASSIGTGVGELFF; D: TRBD1; V: TRBV19; size: .; J: TRBJ2-2
DNA: TGTGCCAGCAGCCCCGGAGCGACAGGGTTAAGCAATCAGCCCCAGCATTTT; CDR3: CASSPGATGLSNQPQHF; D: TRBD1; V: TRBV7-6; size: .; J: TRBJ1-5
DNA: TGTGCCAGCTCACCGCCAGGGGGCCTTTTAGTTGGCTACACCTTC; CDR3: CASSPPGGLLVGYTF; D: TRBD1; V: TRBV18; size: .; J: TRBJ1-2
DNA: TGTGCCAGCAGCTTATCGGGTCCGAACATTCAGTACTTC; CDR3: CASSLSGPNIQYF; D: .; V: TRBV11-2; size: .; J: TRBJ2-4
DNA: TGTGCCTGGAGTCTCGCTAGCTTAGAGACCCAGTACTTC; CDR3: CAWSLASLETQYF; D: .; V: TRBV30; size: .; J: TRBJ2-5
DNA: TGTGCCAGTCGAAAAGGGGATGAGCAGTTCTTC; CDR3: CASRKGDEQFF; D: .; V: TRBV19; size: .; J: TRBJ2-1
DNA: TGTGCCAGCAGCCCGGGTGAGGGATGGAGTGGCTACACCTTC; CDR3: CASSPGEGWSGYTF; D: .; V: TRBV7-2; size: once; J: TRBJ1-2
DNA: TGTGCCAGCAGTTTATTCGATCTAGCGGGGGGGCCCGGGGAGCAGTACTTC; CDR3: CASSLFDLAGGPGEQYF; D: TRBD2; V: TRBV28; size: few; J: TRBJ2-7
DNA: TGTGCCAGCAGCCAGACTACAGACAATGAGCAGTTCTTC; CDR3: CASSQTTDNEQFF; D: .; V: TRBV5-4; size: few; J: TRBJ2-1
DNA: TGTGCCAGCAGTCCAGGCTTGTCAGGCTCCTACGAGCAGTACTTC; CDR3: CASSPGLSGSYEQYF; D: .; V: TRBV2; size: .; J: TRBJ2-7
DNA: TGTGCCAGCAGCTTGGAGGGGCGGAGCAATCAGCCCCAGCATTTT; CDR3: CASSLEGRSNQPQHF; D: .; V: TRBV5-8; size: .; J: TRBJ1-5
DNA: TGTGCCAGCAGTTACGGTGCGGGGTACGAGCAGTACTTC; CDR3: CASSYGAGYEQYF; D: .; V: TRBV6-6; size: .; J: TRBJ2-7
DNA: TGTGCCACCAGCCTTGCTCTACAACCGGGACAGGGGATGTATGGCAATCAGCCCCAGCATTTT; CDR3: CATSLALQPGQGMYGNQPQHF; D: TRBD1; V: TRBV15; size: .; J: TRBJ1-5
DNA: TGCGCCAGCAGCTTGGACAGGACCTACGAGCAGTACTTC; CDR3: CASSLDRTYEQYF; D: .; V: TRBV5-1; size: .; J: TRBJ2-7
DNA: TGTGCCAGCAGTGAGTCCCCTCAGAATTCTGGAAACACCATATATTTT; CDR3: CASSESPQNSGNTIYF; D: .; V: TRBV6-1; size: .; J: TRBJ1-3
DNA: TGTGCCAGCAGCTCCGCAGTGTCACCCTACGAGCAGTACTTC; CDR3: CASSSAVSPYEQYF; D: .; V: TRBV27; size: .; J: TRBJ2-7
DNA: TGTGCCAGCAGCTTGGGGGAGGGAGGCTACAATGAGCAGTTCTTC; CDR3: CASSLGEGGYNEQFF; D: TRBD2; V: TRBV7-9; size: .; J: TRBJ2-1
DNA: TGTGCCAGCAGTTTATCGGTTCCTGAGGAAGCTTTCTTT; CDR3: CASSLSVPEEAFF; D: .; V: TRBV27; size: .; J: TRBJ1-1
DNA: TGTGCCAGCAGTTACTCAGGGCGGGGGGACAATGAGCAGTTCTTC; CDR3: CASSYSGRGDNEQFF; D: TRBD2; V: TRBV6-6; size: .; J: TRBJ2-1
DNA: TGCGCCAGCAGCCACGTCCCGGGACAGGGGGAATACGAGCAGTACTTC; CDR3: CASSHVPGQGEYEQYF; D: TRBD1; V: TRBV4-1; size: .; J: TRBJ2-7
DNA: TGTGCCAGCACCACAGGGTATGGAAACACCATATATTTT; CDR3: CASTTGYGNTIYF; D: .; V: TRBV6-6; size: .; J: TRBJ1-3
DNA: TGTGCCAGTAGTCCTCTAGCGGGGTTTTACGAGCAGTACTTC; CDR3: CASSPLAGFYEQYF; D: TRBD2; V: TRBV19; size: .; J: TRBJ2-7
DNA: TGTGCCAGCAGCTTACGGGACAGGGGGCATGCTTTCTTT; CDR3: CASSLRDRGHAFF; D: TRBD1; V: TRBV7-9; size: .; J: TRBJ1-1
DNA: TGTGCCAGCAGCCCGTCCCCTACCGGGAGCTCTGGGGCCAACGTCCTGACTTTC; CDR3: CASSPSPTGSSGANVLTF; D: .; V: TRBV5-4; size: .; J: TRBJ2-6
DNA: TGTGCCATCCGACGGGACAGAGGGGGCTACACCTTC; CDR3: CAIRRDRGGYTF; D: TRBD1; V: TRBV10-3; size: .; J: TRBJ1-2
DNA: TGTGCCAGTAGGCAGCGGGGGGCGAACACCGGGGAGCTGTTTTTT; CDR3: CASRQRGANTGELFF; D: TRBD2; V: TRBV19; size: .; J: TRBJ2-2
DNA: TGTGCCAGCAGACCCGGGACAGGGGTAGACGAGCAGTACTTC; CDR3: CASRPGTGVDEQYF; D: TRBD1; V: TRBV6-6; size: .; J: TRBJ2-7
DNA: TGTGCCAGCAGACCACCGACACCCCCTGGAAGAAATAGCAATCAGCCCCAGCATTTT; CDR3: CASRPPTPPGRNSNQPQHF; D: .; V: TRBV27; size: .; J: TRBJ1-5
DNA: TGTGCCAGCAGCATCGGGGGTTTACAGGAGCAGTTCTTC; CDR3: CASSIGGLQEQFF; D: .; V: TRBV5-5; size: few; J: TRBJ2-1
DNA: TGCGCCAGCAGGGGGACTAGCGGGACCTACGAGCAGTACTTC; CDR3: CASRGTSGTYEQYF; D: TRBD2; V: TRBV10-2; size: .; J: TRBJ2-7
DNA: TGTGCCAGCAGAAAGGTACCCCCGGTTGATGAGGGAGATACGCAGTATTTT; CDR3: CASRKVPPVDEGDTQYF; D: .; V: TRBV7-9; size: .; J: TRBJ2-3
DNA: TGTGCCAGCTCACCCCCGGGACTGGGGCTTTATGGGGAGCTGTTTTTT; CDR3: CASSPPGLGLYGELFF; D: .; V: TRBV18; size: .; J: TRBJ2-2
DNA: TGTGCCTGGAGTGTAGGCGGTACCGGGGAGCTGTTTTTT; CDR3: CAWSVGGTGELFF; D: .; V: TRBV30; size: .; J: TRBJ2-2
DNA: TGTGCCAGCGGGCCGCCCGGCACAGATACGCAGTATTTT; CDR3: CASGPPGTDTQYF; D: .; V: TRBV7-8; size: few; J: TRBJ2-3
DNA: TGTGCCAGCAGCAACGACACAGGGGGCAATGAGCAGTTCTTC; CDR3: CASSNDTGGNEQFF; D: .; V: TRBV21-1; size: .; J: TRBJ2-1
DNA: TGTGCCAGCAGCTTCTGGGGACAGGGAGAGGCAGAGACCCAGTACTTC; CDR3: CASSFWGQGEAETQYF; D: TRBD1; V: TRBV5-4; size: .; J: TRBJ2-5
DNA: TGTGCCAGCAGTGTAAACCTAGGAGATACGCAGTATTTT; CDR3: CASSVNLGDTQYF; D: .; V: TRBV6-1; size: .; J: TRBJ2-3
DNA: TGTGCCAGCACCCTCTGGACGGAGGTGGAGACCCAGTACTTC; CDR3: CASTLWTEVETQYF; D: .; V: TRBV7-9; size: .; J: TRBJ2-5
DNA: TGCGCCAGCAGCCAAGCGGACAGGGTTGAATATGGCTACACCTTC; CDR3: CASSQADRVEYGYTF; D: TRBD1; V: TRBV4-1; size: .; J: TRBJ1-2
DNA: TGTGCCAGCAGCTTGGGCAGGCCCTACAATGAGCAGTTCTTC; CDR3: CASSLGRPYNEQFF; D: .; V: TRBV5-6; size: .; J: TRBJ2-1
DNA: TGTGCCAGCAGTGGGGGACAGATAAAATTGAACACTGAAGCTTTCTTT; CDR3: CASSGGQIKLNTEAFF; D: TRBD1; V: TRBV2; size: .; J: TRBJ1-1